The subject of this entry is one T cell receptor beta chain. Germline assignment: CDR1 SGHVS and CDR2 FNYEAQ. This CDR3 spans 13 amino acids. Trimming took 5 bases from V and 4 from J, leaving 11 bases between them. Here immunoSEQ multiplex PCR was the method, and the copy in TCRdb shows in-frame clones only, minus some. The table has 90,000 to 100,000 clones, approximately 91% seen once. The data are from a study of OX40 agonist ivuxolimab in advanced cancers. Study in general: Participants, roughly 80% male, averaged around 60 years of age, ranging from about 23 to 79.

This receptor was identified in an adult with an advanced solid tumor such as melanoma, head and neck, liver or kidney cancer. Sample: CD4+ or CD8+ T cells sorted from blood, taken in a trial of the OX40 agonist ivuxolimab. J is TRBJ1-2 and V is TRBV7-6; D uncertain. The CDR3: CASSHVTGYGYTF. Written as DNA, the CDR3 is TGTGCCAGCAGCCATGTCACCGGCTATGGCTACACCTTC. The entire variable domain, with the rest obtained from reference TRBV7-6 and TRBJ1-2, is as follows: GAGVSQSPRYKVTKRGQDVALRCDPISGHVSLYWYRQALGQGPEFLTYFNYEAQQDKSGLPNDRFSAERPEGSISTLTIQRTEQRDSAMYRCASSHVTGYGYTFGSGTRLTVV.